Listed below are T cell receptor beta chains from one sample, sequenced in a study of blood T cell repertoires in COVID-19. Clones were read by immunoSEQ multiplex PCR, and TCRdb kept only the in-frame ones, dropping some. The sample lists over 150,000 clones; approximately 83% were seen once. The specimen sequenced was peripheral blood. These receptors all come from a woman in her 40s with COVID-19, enrolled during active disease. Each CDR3 is given without its conserved first and last residue. The D gene is left open where the match is weak. Only part of the rows carry a size: once, few, many, or a class if the clone is expanded.

11	NA	NA	TRBV7-2	ASSLRFYNEQF
12	NA	NA	TRBV20-1	SASRDSPSHEQY
14	NA	NA	TRBV7-3	ASSLTPRGLNTEAF
13	TRBD2	NA	TRBV5-1	ASSLGRRGTDTQY
11	TRBD1	NA	TRBV18	ASSPEQGNGYT
13	NA	NA	TRBV28	ASSPGHMGNQPQH
13	TRBD1	NA	TRBV5-1	ASSSTGTGSYEQY
13	TRBD2	NA	TRBV27	ASKLSGSASSTQY
13	TRBD1	NA	TRBV19	ASSIDQGVQQPQH
12	NA	NA	TRBV28	ASSFRQAKNIQY
11	TRBD1	NA	TRBV19	ASVFGGQEPQH
13	TRBD1	NA	TRBV7-9	ASSLEDREHNEQF
13	NA	NA	TRBV4-1	ASSQVETGKDEQF
16	NA	once	TRBV19	ASGTGSTPTKYNSPLH
11	NA	few	TRBV4-1	ASSQGYRRGYT
12	TRBD2	NA	TRBV9	ASSPSGEPYEQY
14	TRBD2	NA	TRBV9	ASSVVAGSSYNEQF
16	NA	NA	TRBV11-2	ASSLVDFGEGMNTEAF
12	TRBD1	NA	TRBV5-6	ASSLGAGGQPQH
13	NA	NA	TRBV6-4	ASSRDNTGTDTQY
12	TRBD1	once	TRBV11-3	ASSLDVTGTERY
13	TRBD2	NA	TRBV28	ASSGVAGRAFEQF
10	NA	NA	TRBV3-1/TRBV3-2	ASSRANTEAF
16	NA	few	TRBV15	ATSRDTRSLRTNEKLF
11	NA	NA	TRBV6-6	ASSYRSYYEQY
14	NA	NA	TRBV19	ASSIALPLPDTEAF
10	NA	NA	TRBV28	ASSDYQETQY
13	TRBD2	NA	TRBV19	ASSFSGGSSYEQY
12	NA	NA	TRBV2	ASVLRDYQETQY
13	NA	NA	TRBV6-1	ASSEALSGLYGYT
12	NA	few	TRBV5-1	ASSLTGPQETQY
11	NA	NA	TRBV18	ASSPLVGEEQY
13	NA	NA	TRBV5-4	ASSLGTEAYNEQF
10	NA	NA	TRBV7-8	ASSQPQETQY
12	NA	NA	TRBV24-1	ATSDPDSTGELF
14	NA	NA	TRBV9	ASSGSTLTGAYEQY
11	NA	NA	TRBV3-1/TRBV3-2	ASGAGRRTEAF
13	TRBD2	NA	TRBV19	ASMQRGQNTGELF
10	NA	few	TRBV6-5	ASRDGGQPQH
13	NA	NA	TRBV5-4	ATQAGAESNQPQH
11	NA	NA	TRBV28	ASRWGGLYGYT
14	NA	NA	TRBV6-1	ASSGRVSRYDETQY
13	NA	once	TRBV27	ASRQGGGGAGEQY
13	TRBD2	few	TRBV6-5	ATLRSGGPSYEQY
15	NA	many	TRBV27	ASRDPTRQSSYNEQF
14	TRBD2	once	TRBV5-1	ASSLIAGANTGELF